This is a list of T cell receptor beta chains from one sample in a study of cytomegalovirus exposure and HLA in healthy donors. The data were produced by immunoSEQ multiplex PCR, yet TCRdb's version contains in-frame clones alone and is incomplete. The table records more than 200,000 clones, over 65% of them present only once. The sequencing input was PBMCs. All receptors come from a human donor in good health. The CDR3 runs from the conserved cysteine through the conserved F or W. Each record gives: CDR3 DNA, CDR3 protein, V gene, clone size, CDR3 length, J gene, D gene. The D gene is left open where the match is weak. Some rows mark clone size as missing; the rest say once, few, many or name a class of expanded clone.

TGTGCCAGCAGTTTTCGGGGGAGCGAAAAACTGTTTTTT,CASSFRGSEKLFF,TRBV28,few,13,TRBJ1-4,NA
TGCGCCAGCAGCCAAGTTGGCCGCGCTAGGGGGGGTGAAAAACTGTTTTTT,CASSQVGRARGGEKLFF,TRBV4-1,NA,17,TRBJ1-4,NA
TGCGCCAGCAGCCCGGGACTAGCGGGAGGCCGTTACAATGAGCAGTTCTTC,CASSPGLAGGRYNEQFF,TRBV4-1,NA,17,TRBJ2-1,TRBD2
TGCGCCAGCAGCCGGACGTTGGGGGGAGGGAGCTCCTACAATGAGCAGTTCTTC,CASSRTLGGGSSYNEQFF,TRBV4-3,NA,18,TRBJ2-1,TRBD2
TGTGCCAGCCGGGACAGGAACACTGAAGCTTTCTTT,CASRDRNTEAFF,TRBV19,NA,12,TRBJ1-1,TRBD1
TGTGCCTGGACAGCTAATAAAGGGAGTCACACTGAAGCTTTCTTT,CAWTANKGSHTEAFF,TRBV30,NA,15,TRBJ1-1,NA
TGCGCCAGCAGCCAAGGCGGGGGCTATTCCTACGAGCAGTACTTC,CASSQGGGYSYEQYF,TRBV4-1,NA,15,TRBJ2-7,NA
TGTGCCAGCAGCCGAGACAGGGACAATCAGCCCCAGCATTTT,CASSRDRDNQPQHF,TRBV7-2,NA,14,TRBJ1-5,TRBD1
TGTGCCAGCAGCGTAGGGACTAGCGGGAGAATAGAGACCCAGTACTTC,CASSVGTSGRIETQYF,TRBV9,NA,16,TRBJ2-5,TRBD2
TGCGCCAGCAGTGTGACTAGCGGGAGTATCGACGAGCAGTACTTC,CASSVTSGSIDEQYF,TRBV10-1,once,15,TRBJ2-7,TRBD2
TGTGCCTGGAACAGGGGGCTCGGTACTAATGAAAAACTGTTTTTT,CAWNRGLGTNEKLFF,TRBV30,NA,15,TRBJ1-4,TRBD1
TGTGCCTGGAGTGGGACATCCTACGAGCAGTACTTC,CAWSGTSYEQYF,TRBV30,NA,12,TRBJ2-7,NA
TGTGCCAGCAGCTTAGAAGGGGGCGGCAATCAGCCCCAGCATTTT,CASSLEGGGNQPQHF,TRBV7-6,few,15,TRBJ1-5,TRBD1
TGTTCCAGCAGCTCCACTGGGACAGGGAGCTCCTACGAGCAGTACTTC,CSSSSTGTGSSYEQYF,TRBV7-9,NA,16,TRBJ2-7,TRBD1
TGTGCCAGCAGTTTACGTCGGACAACGACCTACGAGCAGTACTTC,CASSLRRTTTYEQYF,TRBV27,NA,15,TRBJ2-7,NA
TGTGCCAGCAGTTTTTCCGTGGGGGGGACCCTTTCCTACGAGCAGTACTTC,CASSFSVGGTLSYEQYF,TRBV27,NA,17,TRBJ2-7,TRBD2
TGTGCCAGCAGCGTAGAACCCCCGACAGGGGGCAACACAGATACGCAGTATTTT,CASSVEPPTGGNTDTQYF,TRBV9,NA,18,TRBJ2-3,TRBD1
TGTGCCAGCAGTTCCGGGACTAGCGGGAGAGAGACCCAGTACTTC,CASSSGTSGRETQYF,TRBV7-8,NA,15,TRBJ2-5,TRBD2
TGTGCCATTACTCCGACTAGCGGGAGAACGGATACGCAGTATTTT,CAITPTSGRTDTQYF,TRBV10-3,NA,15,TRBJ2-3,TRBD2
TGTGCCAGCAGCTTAGGACTAGCGGGAGGTCGGGAGACCCAGTACTTC,CASSLGLAGGRETQYF,TRBV11-2,few,16,TRBJ2-5,TRBD2
TGCGCCAGCAACTCGGGACAGATCCAAGAGACCCAGTACTTC,CASNSGQIQETQYF,TRBV5-1,NA,14,TRBJ2-5,TRBD1
TGTTCCAGCAGCACCCCTAGCGGGAGCGGGGGAGAGACCCAGTACTTC,CSSSTPSGSGGETQYF,TRBV7-9,NA,16,TRBJ2-5,TRBD2
TGTGCCAGCTCACCGGTAGCTCAGGAGACCCAGTACTTC,CASSPVAQETQYF,TRBV18,NA,13,TRBJ2-5,NA
TGTGCCTGGATGCGCCAGGGGATTTTAGATACGCAGTATTTT,CAWMRQGILDTQYF,TRBV30,few,14,TRBJ2-3,NA
TGTGCCAGCAGTACCGGGACAGGGGGCGGCGAGCAGTACTTC,CASSTGTGGGEQYF,TRBV5-5,NA,14,TRBJ2-7,TRBD1
TGTGCCAGCACCCCCACGAGGGCCTACAATGAGCAGTTCTTC,CASTPTRAYNEQFF,TRBV6-5,NA,14,TRBJ2-1,NA
TGTGCCAGCAGCTTCGGGGACAGGTTGAACACTGAAGCTTTCTTT,CASSFGDRLNTEAFF,TRBV5-6,few,15,TRBJ1-1,TRBD1
TGCAGCGTTGACTTAGGCAGGGGGATCACCGGGGAGCTGTTTTTT,CSVDLGRGITGELFF,TRBV29-1,NA,15,TRBJ2-2,TRBD1
TGCGCCAGCAGCTTGCTTCCTAGCGGGAGTTCTGGGACCGGGGAGCTGTTTTTT,CASSLLPSGSSGTGELFF,TRBV5-1,NA,18,TRBJ2-2,TRBD2
TGTGCCAGCAGCTTGGTGACAGGGTCAGGCTATGGCTACACCTTC,CASSLVTGSGYGYTF,TRBV5-6,NA,15,TRBJ1-2,TRBD1
TGTGCCAGCAGCCCCACGGCAGGGTTAGGTCAGCCCCAGCATTTT,CASSPTAGLGQPQHF,TRBV9,once,15,TRBJ1-5,NA
TGTGCCAGCAGCTCTACAGGGGTTCAGAACACTGAAGCTTTCTTT,CASSSTGVQNTEAFF,TRBV28,NA,15,TRBJ1-1,TRBD1
TGTGCCTCAGCCTCCGTACTAGCGGGCGGAAGCTCCTACAATGAGCAGTTCTTC,CASASVLAGGSSYNEQFF,TRBV12-5,once,18,TRBJ2-1,TRBD2
TGTGCCAGTAGTAATCGGGGAGCGGGGCACGAGCAGTACTTC,CASSNRGAGHEQYF,TRBV19,NA,14,TRBJ2-7,TRBD2
TGTGCCAGCACCCCGAGGGGGTTGGATTATGGCTACACCTTC,CASTPRGLDYGYTF,TRBV2,NA,14,TRBJ1-2,NA
TGTGCCAGCAGTTTATGGGCAAACAGGAACCCAAACTATGGCTACACCTTC,CASSLWANRNPNYGYTF,TRBV28,NA,17,TRBJ1-2,NA
TGTGCCAGCAGCCCTTATGACACTCACACTGAAGCTTTCTTT,CASSPYDTHTEAFF,TRBV4-2,NA,14,TRBJ1-1,NA
TGTGCTAGCAGCCCACAGGGGGCTTACGAGACCCAGTACTTC,CASSPQGAYETQYF,TRBV7-7,NA,14,TRBJ2-5,TRBD1
TGTGCCAGCAGGGGGACTAGCGGGAGGTCGGATACGCAGTATTTT,CASRGTSGRSDTQYF,TRBV25-1,NA,15,TRBJ2-3,TRBD2